This T cell receptor (beta chain) is from a study of shared clonotypes between healthy human individuals. Study summary: Donors, aged 18 to 49, were a couple of women and three men.

The V end lost 4 bases, the J end lost 5 bases, and 9 bases lay between the germline ends. The CDR3 extends over 12 amino acids. Germline assignment: CDR1 SGHNT and CDR2 YYREEE (reference sequence). Clones were read by immunoSEQ multiplex PCR, and TCRdb kept only the in-frame ones, dropping some. The repertoire has about 1 million clones, roughly 80% of them found once; the top ten carry 1.4%. About this clone itself: Since a far larger clone is one base different, this is likely a read error. This sample also contains other DNA sequences that code for the same CDR3.

A CD45RA-negative memory subset and a CD45RA+ naive subset were separated from the CD4+ cells. This clonotype was sampled from a young man in good health. The V gene is TRBV5-4, the J gene TRBJ2-5; D is undetermined. Sample: memory CD4+ T cells sorted from blood. Noted subset: CD45RA-negative fraction. The CDR3 nucleotides are TGTGCCAGCAGCCTGGGCAGGGAGACCCAGTACTTC. It yields the protein CASSLGRETQYF.